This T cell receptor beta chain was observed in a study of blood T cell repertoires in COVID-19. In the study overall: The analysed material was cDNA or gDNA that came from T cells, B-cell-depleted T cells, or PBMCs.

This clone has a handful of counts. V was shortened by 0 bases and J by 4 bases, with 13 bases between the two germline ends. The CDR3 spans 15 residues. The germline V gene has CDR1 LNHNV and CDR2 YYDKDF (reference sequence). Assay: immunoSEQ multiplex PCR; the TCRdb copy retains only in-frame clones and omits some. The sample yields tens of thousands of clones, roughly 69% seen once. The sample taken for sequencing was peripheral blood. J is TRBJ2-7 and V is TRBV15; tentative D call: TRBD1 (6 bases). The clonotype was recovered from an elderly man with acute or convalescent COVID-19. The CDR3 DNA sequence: TGTGCCACCAGCAGAGATAACAGGGCCTCGTACGAGCAGTACTTC. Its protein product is CATSRDNRASYEQYF.